These 15 T cell receptor beta chains originate from one sample sequenced in a study of graft-versus-host responses after intestinal transplantation. Their specific antigens are unknown. Using immunoSEQ multiplex PCR, the repertoire was profiled, and TCRdb retains in-frame clones only, with some absent. The sample gives 95,000 to 110,000 clones, about 90% of which show up once; roughly 1% is in the top ten. The sample in question was unstimulated CD4+ T cells sorted from spleen or lymph node cells, obtained before intestinal transplant. These receptors were collected from a human donor who received an intestinal transplant.

This clone appeared a few times. This chain links TRBV13 with TRBJ2-7; D is undetermined. Looked up from germline, CDR1 is PRHDT and CDR2 is FYEKMQ (reference sequence). The germline V and J ends were trimmed by 2 bases and 1 base, with 3 bases remaining between them. CDR3 length: 12 residues. CDR3 residues: CASSLRSYEQYF. The CDR3 nucleotides read TGTGCCAGCAGCTTACGGTCCTACGAGCAGTACTTC.

In this sample, this clone turned up once. The chain employs TRBV19 and TRBJ1-6, with 8 bases aligning to TRBD1. Germline loops: CDR1 LNHDA, CDR2 SQIVND (reference sequence). The CDR3 consists of 15 residues. Trimming at V came to 5 bases and at J to 8 bases, leaving 8 bases not matched to a gene. The CDR3 region is CASSYGRQGHSPLHF. CDR3 DNA sequence: TGTGCCAGTAGTTACGGCCGACAGGGGCATTCACCCCTCCACTTT.

CDR3 coding DNA: TGTGCCAGCAGCGGTCGACAGGGGGTTGTGGAGACCCAGTACTTC. This translates into CASSGRQGVVETQYF. The chain has TRBV9 and TRBJ2-5; 9 nucleotides match TRBD1. The ends lost 3 bases at V and 5 bases at J; junction bases unmatched: 8. Germline V gene data show CDR1 as SGDLS and CDR2 as YYNGEE. The CDR3 is 15 amino acids.

The chain couples TRBV5-4 to TRBJ2-1; 7 bases fit TRBD1. The CDR3 spans 14 residues. J was trimmed by 4 bases and V by 2 bases; bases with no gene match: 3. Germline values: CDR1 SGHNT, CDR2 YYREEE (reference sequence). This chain's CDR3 is CASSFRQGYNEQFF. In nucleotides, the CDR3 is TGTGCCAGCAGCTTTAGACAGGGTTACAATGAGCAGTTCTTC.

J is TRBJ2-2 and V is TRBV19; D uncertain. Germline V gene data show CDR1 as LNHDA and CDR2 as SQIVND (reference sequence). This CDR3 has 13 amino acids. V gave up 3 bases and J gave up 6 bases, with 8 bases separating them. CDR3 sequence reads: CASSMRQAGELFF. In DNA form, the CDR3 reads TGTGCCAGTAGTATGAGGCAGGCCGGGGAGCTGTTTTTT.

J is TRBJ2-1 and V is TRBV9; 9 nucleotides agree with TRBD1. V lost 2 bases, J lost 8 bases, and 11 bases stayed unmatched. Germline CDR1 SGDLS, CDR2 YYNGEE. This CDR3 is 16 amino acids long. CDR3 residues: CASSVGDRGSFDEQFF. The DNA of the CDR3 is TGTGCCAGCAGCGTGGGTGACAGGGGGAGCTTTGATGAGCAGTTCTTC.

This clone was found once. The chain recombines TRBV29-1 with TRBJ2-2, with D hard to call. The germline CDR1 and CDR2 sequences are SQVTM and ANQGSEA. V was cut by 5 bases and J by 4 bases, with 11 bases left in between. The CDR3 covers 13 residues. This CDR3 reads CSVSGRATGELFF. Here the CDR3 DNA reads TGCAGCGTTTCGGGTCGGGCCACCGGGGAGCTGTTTTTT.

The chain combines TRBV11-1 with TRBJ2-1, with D maybe TRBD1 (6 bases). The CDR3 extends over 15 amino acids. The ends were cut back, 3 bases at V and 5 bases at J, with 14 bases in the middle. Looked up from germline, CDR1 is SGHAT and CDR2 is FQDESV (reference sequence). CDR3: CASSFGQQINNEQFF. As DNA, the CDR3 is TGTGCCAGCAGCTTTGGACAGCAAATCAACAATGAGCAGTTCTTC.

V usage is TRBV6-1 and J usage is TRBJ1-3; D remains unclear. V dropped 6 bases and J dropped 2 bases, with 8 bases sitting between them. The CDR3 is made up of 13 amino acids. CDR1 and CDR2 from the germline V gene are MNHNS and SASEGT. The CDR3 spells CASRQLAGNTIYF. The CDR3 nucleotides read TGTGCCAGCAGACAGCTCGCTGGAAACACCATATATTTT.

The V and J genes are TRBV28 and TRBJ1-1; D gene ambiguous. V was cut by 1 base and J by 4 bases, with 10 bases left in between. Germline lookup yields CDR1 MDHEN and CDR2 SYDVKM. The CDR3 sequence is 14 residues long. The CDR3 coding sequence is TGTGCCAGCAGTTTATACGTGTATGGCACTGAAGCTTTCTTT. Translating it yields CASSLYVYGTEAFF.

This rearrangement joins TRBV6-5 to TRBJ2-1; D might be TRBD2 (6 bases). The CDR3 contains 15 residues. Trimming cost V 6 bases and J 6 bases, with 18 bases left between them. Germline CDR1 is MNHEY and CDR2 is SVGAGI. The CDR3 nucleotides read TGTGCCAGCAGCTTGGACTACAGAGTCTCCAATGAGCAGTTCTTC. Translated: CASSLDYRVSNEQFF.

The chain has TRBV14 and TRBJ1-6; maybe TRBD1 (6 bases). The CDR3 is 14 residues long. V was shortened by 4 bases and J by 6 bases, with 10 bases between the two germline ends. The germline V gene has CDR1 SGHDN and CDR2 FVKESK. The CDR3 DNA follows: TGTGCCAGCAGCCGACAGGCTTCTAATTCACCCCTCCACTTT. The encoded protein is CASSRQASNSPLHF.

This rearrangement joins TRBV6-5 to TRBJ1-1; no reliable D call. The CDR3 loop spans 13 amino acids. The V and J ends lost 5 bases and 3 bases respectively, with 10 bases between them. The germline gives CDR1 MNHEY, CDR2 SVGAGI. CDR3 sequence reads: CASSEVRYTEAFF. The CDR3 DNA is TGTGCCAGCAGTGAAGTCAGATACACTGAAGCTTTCTTT.

This chain joins TRBV6-6 and TRBJ1-1, with a tentative D call TRBD1 (5 bases). Germline-derived CDR1 and CDR2 are MNHNY and SVGAGI (reference sequence). With 7 bases removed from V and 1 base from J, the gap between germline ends came to 13 bases. This CDR3 spans 14 amino acids. The CDR3 is CASTRQLGNTEAFF. In DNA form, the CDR3 reads TGTGCCAGCACCCGACAGTTGGGGAACACTGAAGCTTTCTTT.

V usage is TRBV27 and J usage is TRBJ1-2; D not resolved. The germline V gene encodes CDR1 MNHEY and CDR2 SMNVEV (reference sequence). CDR3 length: 10 residues. Deletions cut 8 bases from V and 8 bases from J, with 9 bases between. The DNA for the CDR3 is TGTGCCAGCCCGCCGGGGGGCTACACCTTC. Translating gives CASPPGGYTF.